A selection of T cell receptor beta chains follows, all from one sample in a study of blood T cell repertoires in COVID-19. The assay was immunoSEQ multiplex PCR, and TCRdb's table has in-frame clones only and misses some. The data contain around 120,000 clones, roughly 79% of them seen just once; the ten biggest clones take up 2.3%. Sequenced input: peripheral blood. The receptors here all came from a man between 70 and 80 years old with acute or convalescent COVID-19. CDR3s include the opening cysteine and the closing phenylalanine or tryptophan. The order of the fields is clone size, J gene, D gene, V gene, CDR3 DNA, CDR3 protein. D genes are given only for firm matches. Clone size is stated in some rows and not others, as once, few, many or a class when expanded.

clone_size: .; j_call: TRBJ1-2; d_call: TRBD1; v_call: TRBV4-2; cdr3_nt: TGTGCCAGCAGCCAGCCGGGACAGGGCTATGGCTACACCTTC; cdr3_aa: CASSQPGQGYGYTF
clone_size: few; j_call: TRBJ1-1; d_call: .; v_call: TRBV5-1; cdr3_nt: TGCGCCAGCAGCTCTAGCGGGGGGGCGAGCACTGAAGCTTTCTTT; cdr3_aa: CASSSSGGASTEAFF
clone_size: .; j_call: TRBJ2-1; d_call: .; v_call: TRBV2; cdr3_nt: TGTGCCAGCAGTGAAGAGAGGGATGAGCAGTTCTTC; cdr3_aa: CASSEERDEQFF
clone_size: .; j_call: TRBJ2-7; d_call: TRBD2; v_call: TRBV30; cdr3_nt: TGTGCCTGTTCCGGAGGGCTAGCGGGGCTGGGGTGGGACGAGCAGTACTTC; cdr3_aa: CACSGGLAGLGWDEQYF
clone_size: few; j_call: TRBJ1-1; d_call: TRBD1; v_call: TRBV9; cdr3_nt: TGTGCCAGCAGCGCCCACCGGGACAGGGAGAGGAACACTGAAGCTTTCTTT; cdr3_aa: CASSAHRDRERNTEAFF
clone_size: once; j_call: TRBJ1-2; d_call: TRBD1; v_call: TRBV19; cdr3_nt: TGTGCCAGTTTATTCGGGACAGGGACTAACTATGGCTACACCTTC; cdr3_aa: CASLFGTGTNYGYTF
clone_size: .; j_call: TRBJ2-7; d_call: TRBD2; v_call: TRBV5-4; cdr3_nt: TGTGCCAGCAGCTTTGGGGGGGGACTAGCGGGGACCTACGAGCAGTACTTC; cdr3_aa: CASSFGGGLAGTYEQYF
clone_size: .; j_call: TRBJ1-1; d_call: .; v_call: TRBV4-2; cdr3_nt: TGTGCCAGCAGCCAAGAGGGGACACCCATGAACACTGAAGCTTTCTTT; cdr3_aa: CASSQEGTPMNTEAFF
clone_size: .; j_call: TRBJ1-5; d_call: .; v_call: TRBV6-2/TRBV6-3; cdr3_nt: TGTGCCAGCAGTTACTCCCAGGGGATAAACAATCAGCCCCAGCATTTT; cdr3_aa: CASSYSQGINNQPQHF
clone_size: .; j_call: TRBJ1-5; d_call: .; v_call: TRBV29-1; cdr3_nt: TGCAGCGCCCGGCGGGGGGACAATCAGCCCCAGCATTTT; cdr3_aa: CSARRGDNQPQHF
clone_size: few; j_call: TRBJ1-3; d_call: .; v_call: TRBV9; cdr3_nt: TGTGCCAGCAGCACACAGGGTGTTGGAAACACCATATATTTT; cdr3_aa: CASSTQGVGNTIYF
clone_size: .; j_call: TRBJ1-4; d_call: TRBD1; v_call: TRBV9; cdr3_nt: TGTGCCAGGAGAGAAACTCCGGGACAGGGTGGTTTTCGAGAAAAACTGTTTTTT; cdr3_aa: CARRETPGQGGFREKLFF
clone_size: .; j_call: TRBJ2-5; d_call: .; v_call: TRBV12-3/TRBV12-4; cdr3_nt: TGTGCCAGCGGCCGTATCCGAGAGACCCAGTACTTC; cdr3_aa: CASGRIRETQYF
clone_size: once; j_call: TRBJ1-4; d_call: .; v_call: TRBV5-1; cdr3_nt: TGCGCCAGCAGGAGGGAACATGAAAAACTGTTTTTT; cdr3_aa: CASRREHEKLFF